The 22 T cell receptor beta chains reported below all come from one sample, sequenced in a study of shared clonotypes between healthy human individuals. Terminally differentiated effector memory CD45RA+ cells were excluded by CCR7 positive selection of CD45RO-negative cells. Only in-frame clones appear in the TCRdb table, and some are missing; sequencing was by immunoSEQ multiplex PCR. The sample lists approximately 2,200,000 clones, 85% to 95% occurring once. The sample was naive CD8+ T cells from PBMCs. The receptor set was obtained from a young man in good health. Some clones in this sample may be carry-over from other donors' samples.

This clone is a singleton in its sample. V and J are TRBV6-6 and TRBJ2-7; D perhaps matches TRBD1 (6 bases). Germline V CDR1 and CDR2: MNHNY, SVGAGI (reference sequence). V was shortened by 9 bases and J by 5 bases, with 14 bases between the two germline ends. The CDR3 sequence is 12 residues long. CDR3 region: CASTGIKDEQYF. CDR3 in DNA: TGTGCCAGTACAGGGATTAAGGACGAGCAGTACTTC.

The rearrangement links TRBV6-1 to TRBJ1-2; maybe TRBD1 (5 bases). Trimming pared 1 base from V and 7 bases from J, leaving 16 bases between. Germline V gene sequence: CDR1 MNHNS, CDR2 SASEGT. This CDR3 is built from 15 residues. The CDR3 DNA follows: TGTGCCAGCAGTGAAGGATGGGTAGGGGATCGTGGCTACACCTTC. It encodes CASSEGWVGDRGYTF.

The chain combines TRBV6-5 with TRBJ2-1; tentative D call: TRBD1 (6 bases). Germline loops: CDR1 MNHEY, CDR2 SVGAGI. This CDR3 region has 16 residues. V lost 4 bases, J lost 1 base, and 14 bases lay in between. The CDR3, as DNA: TGTGCCAGCAGTTCCACAGGGAGTTGGTCCTACAATGAGCAGTTCTTC. It translates to CASSSTGSWSYNEQFF.

This clone has a single count. The identical CDR3 is also encoded by other nucleotide sequences in the sample. The V and J genes are TRBV9 and TRBJ1-3; the D gene is possibly TRBD1 (5 bases). CDR3 length: 14 residues. The germline gives CDR1 SGDLS, CDR2 YYNGEE. V was trimmed by 0 bases and J by 4 bases, leaving 8 bases between them. The CDR3 coding sequence is TGTGCCAGCAGCGTAGCAGGGTCAGGAAACACCATATATTTT. Encoded protein: CASSVAGSGNTIYF.

This chain links TRBV6-5 with TRBJ2-5; 8 nucleotides line up with TRBD2. With 5 bases clipped from V and 2 bases from J, the junction kept 7 bases outside the gene matches. From germline, CDR1 is MNHEY and CDR2 SVGAGI. This CDR3 is built from 15 residues. CDR3 bases: TGTGCCAGCAGTCCCCACGGGGGGGAGCAAGAGACCCAGTACTTC. It codes for CASSPHGGEQETQYF.

The rearrangement links TRBV29-1 to TRBJ1-2; D is perhaps TRBD1 (5 bases). Germline assignment: CDR1 SQVTM and CDR2 ANQGSEA. This CDR3 has 14 amino acids. Trimming took off 5 bases at V and 3 bases at J, with 16 bases between the two ends. CDR3 loop: CSVLEDRGHYGYTF. CDR3 coding DNA: TGCAGCGTTCTAGAAGACAGAGGACACTATGGCTACACCTTC.

The chain couples TRBV9 to TRBJ1-2, with a possible D match to TRBD1 (5 bases). The CDR3 totals 15 residues. Deletions cut 2 bases from V and 7 bases from J, with 18 bases between. Germline CDR1 is SGDLS and CDR2 is YYNGEE. The CDR3 here is CASSVSRGPGFGYTF. As DNA, the CDR3 is TGTGCCAGCAGCGTGTCCCGGGGACCAGGATTTGGCTACACCTTC.

This chain links TRBV6-5 with TRBJ1-1, with D hard to call. The CDR3 has 15 amino acids. Germline loops: CDR1 MNHEY, CDR2 SVGAGI. Trimming cost V 6 bases and J 0 bases, with 14 bases left between them. The CDR3 loop reads CASSLRGLLNTEAFF. DNA for the CDR3: TGTGCCAGCAGCCTGCGAGGGCTCCTGAACACTGAAGCTTTCTTT.

The chain links TRBV4-1 to TRBJ2-7, with D possibly matching TRBD2 (6 bases). Germline-derived CDR1 and CDR2 are MGHRA and YSYEKL. Trimming pared 3 bases from V and 0 bases from J, leaving 21 bases between. The CDR3 runs 18 residues. CDR3 in amino acids: CASSHLYSGRESSYEQYF. The CDR3 nucleotides are TGCGCCAGCAGCCACCTCTATTCGGGGCGGGAAAGCTCCTACGAGCAGTACTTC.

CDR3 nucleotides: TGTGCCAGCACCCCTAGCGGAGCACCATACAATGAGCAGTTCTTC. It translates to CASTPSGAPYNEQFF. This sequence joins TRBV14 and TRBJ2-1, with 7 bases aligning to TRBD2. This CDR3 comprises 15 residues. V was pared by 7 bases and J by 4 bases, with 10 bases of the junction left unmatched. Per germline, CDR1 SGHDN and CDR2 FVKESK.

The rearrangement joins TRBV15 to TRBJ1-1; D is undetermined. Per the germline V gene, CDR1 is LNHNV and CDR2 is YYDKDF (reference sequence). CDR3 size: 14 residues. Trimming left V 1 base short and J 0 bases short, with 6 bases between. CDR3 nucleotides: TGTGCCACCAGCAGAGGGGCGGTGAACACTGAAGCTTTCTTT. Encoded protein: CATSRGAVNTEAFF.

The chain couples TRBV30 to TRBJ2-5; the match to TRBD2 covers 8 bases. The DNA end lines up better with TRBJ2-7; the J call may be wrong. Looked up from germline, CDR1 is GTSNPN and CDR2 is SVGIG (reference sequence). This CDR3 has 13 amino acids. CDR3 coding DNA: TGTGCCTGGAGTGTCGTAGCGGGATACGAGCAGTACTTC. Protein sequence: CAWSVVAGYEQYF.

The chain uses TRBV6-1 and TRBJ2-7; D gene unclear. The CDR3 runs 13 residues. Germline V gene lookup returns CDR1 MNHNS and CDR2 SASEGT. Deletions cut 2 bases from V and 3 bases from J, with 8 bases between. The DNA for the CDR3 is TGTGCCAGCAGTGAAACCAGGTTCTACGAGCAGTACTTC. Its translation is CASSETRFYEQYF.

The CDR3 protein is CASSLPGTLYEQYF. The CDR3 DNA reads TGTGCCAGCAGTCTTCCCGGGACCCTCTACGAGCAGTACTTC. The rearrangement links TRBV28 to TRBJ2-7; D possibly matches TRBD1 or TRBD2 (5 bases each). Deletions cut 5 bases from V and 3 bases from J, with 14 bases between. This CDR3 contains 14 residues. CDR1 MDHEN and CDR2 SYDVKM come from the germline V gene.

The genes are TRBV27 and TRBJ2-7; perhaps TRBD2 as D (6 bases). Germline lookup yields CDR1 MNHEY and CDR2 SMNVEV (reference sequence). The CDR3 spans 15 residues. The germline V and J ends were trimmed by 2 bases and 3 bases, with 14 bases remaining between them. CDR3 DNA: TGTGCCAGCAGTTTAAGAACGGGAGCCATCTACGAGCAGTACTTC. This translates into CASSLRTGAIYEQYF.

CDR3 DNA sequence: TGTGCCAAACTAGCACCGAACACCGGGGAGCTGTTTTTT. This gives the protein CAKLAPNTGELFF. The chain has TRBV2 and TRBJ2-2; D is possibly TRBD2 (6 bases). CDR3 length: 13 residues. Germline values: CDR1 SNHLY, CDR2 FYNNEI. V was clipped by 10 bases and J by 0 bases, with 9 bases between them.

The chain is built from TRBV27 and TRBJ2-7; 11 bases are shared with TRBD1. There are 14 residues in the CDR3. With V trimmed by 5 bases and J by 5 bases, 5 bases remained unmatched. Germline CDR1 and CDR2: MNHEY and SMNVEV (reference sequence). The CDR3 sequence: CASSPRTGGNEQYF. As DNA, the CDR3 is TGTGCCAGCAGTCCACGGACAGGGGGCAACGAGCAGTACTTC.

The chain links TRBV7-9 to TRBJ1-2, with 7 bases identical to TRBD1. The CDR3 totals 14 residues. Germline loops: CDR1 SEHNR, CDR2 FQNEAQ (reference sequence). With V trimmed by 3 bases and J by 4 bases, 5 bases remained unmatched. For the CDR3, the DNA is TGTGCCAGCAGCTTCGGGGGGGACAGCTATGGCTACACCTTC. Translation: CASSFGGDSYGYTF. The variable domain in full, with the rest retrieved from reference TRBV7-9 and TRBJ1-2, is DTGVSQNPRHKITKRGQNVTFRCDPISEHNRLYWYRQTLGQGPEFLTYFQNEAQLEKSRLLSDRFSAERPKGSFSTLEIQRTEQGDSAMYLCASSFGGDSYGYTFGSGTRLTVV.

With regard to this clone: This same CDR3 is encoded by further DNA sequences in the sample. This chain links TRBV28 with TRBJ1-1; D is unresolved. CDR1 is MDHEN and CDR2 is SYDVKM in the germline V gene. The CDR3 contains 11 residues. Trimming took 6 bases from V and 3 from J, leaving 5 bases between them. CDR3 sequence reads: CASSSYTEAFF. The CDR3 bases are TGTGCCAGCAGCTCTTACACTGAAGCTTTCTTT.

The V call is TRBV27, the J call TRBJ2-1; TRBD1 agrees at 9 bases. Germline V lookup: CDR1 MNHEY, CDR2 SMNVEV (reference sequence). Losses at the gene ends were 6 bases for V and 7 bases for J; bases not matched to a gene: 7. The CDR3 runs to 14 residues. This CDR3 reads CASRARDRVNEQFF. The DNA for the CDR3 is TGTGCCAGCAGGGCCCGGGACAGGGTGAATGAGCAGTTCTTC.

The gene calls are TRBV16 and TRBJ2-7; possibly TRBD1 for D (5 bases). The CDR3 totals 14 residues. Germline CDR1 reads KGHSY; CDR2 reads FQNENV. Trimming stripped 4 bases from V and 0 bases from J, with 10 bases between. Here the CDR3 DNA reads TGTGCCAGCAGCCTCTTTAGGGGCTCCTACGAGCAGTACTTC. Amino acids: CASSLFRGSYEQYF.

This clone was seen a single time. The chain couples TRBV25-1 to TRBJ2-7; no reliable D call. Trimming left V 2 bases short and J 6 bases short, with 8 bases between. CDR3 length: 12 amino acids. Germline CDR1 and CDR2: MGHDK and SYGVNS. The CDR3 reads CASSEGGGEQYF. The CDR3 region has the DNA TGTGCCAGCAGTGAAGGCGGTGGCGAGCAGTACTTC.